These 4 T cell receptor beta chains share one sample of origin, sequenced in a study of shared clonotypes between healthy human individuals. Profiled with immunoSEQ multiplex PCR; TCRdb holds only in-frame clones, not every one. The table shows about 2 million clones, with less than 95% occurring only once. CD45RO-negative, CCR7-positively selected cells formed the naive CD8 fraction, excluding terminally differentiated effector memory CD45RA+ cells. Specimen: naive CD8+ T cells sorted from blood. The receptors derive from a man in his late teens or twenties in good health.

This clone was seen only once. The CDR3 loop reads CASSLGGSVTDTQYF. DNA for the CDR3: TGTGCCAGCAGTTTAGGGGGCTCGGTCACAGATACGCAGTATTTT. The J gene is TRBJ2-3, the V gene TRBV27; D possibly corresponds to TRBD1 (6 bases). V was cut by 2 bases and J by 2 bases, with 11 bases left in between. The germline CDR1 and CDR2 sequences are MNHEY and SMNVEV (reference sequence). The CDR3 covers 15 residues.

In the case of this clone: Additional DNA sequences in this sample encode the identical CDR3. V is TRBV5-1 and J is TRBJ2-3; D is undetermined. The V end lost 2 bases, the J end lost 0 bases, and 7 bases lay between the germline ends. From germline, CDR1 is SGHRS and CDR2 YFSETQ. The CDR3 spans 14 residues. The chain's CDR3 is CASSLAYSTDTQYF. The CDR3 bases are TGCGCCAGCAGCTTAGCCTACAGCACAGATACGCAGTATTTT.

The DNA for the CDR3 is TGTGCCAGCAGTTTCAGGTACTCTCAGACAGGGCTAAGCTCCTACGAGCAGTACTTC. This gives the protein CASSFRYSQTGLSSYEQYF. The V gene is TRBV28, the J gene TRBJ2-7; 7 nucleotides line up with TRBD1. From germline, CDR1 is MDHEN and CDR2 SYDVKM. With 3 bases clipped from V and 0 bases from J, the junction kept 17 bases outside the gene matches. There are 19 residues in the CDR3.

This chain joins TRBV19 and TRBJ2-3, with 7 bases aligning to TRBD1. This CDR3 is 14 amino acids long. The germline CDR1 and CDR2 sequences are LNHDA and SQIVND (reference sequence). The V gene end was trimmed by 9 bases and the J gene end by 2 bases; junction bases not matched to a gene: 8. CDR3 region: CASRDRAYTDTQYF. CDR3 DNA: TGTGCCAGCCGAGACAGGGCATACACAGATACGCAGTATTTT. The variable domain in full, completed from reference TRBV19 and TRBJ2-3, reads DGGITQSPKYLFRKEGQNVTLSCEQNLNHDAMYWYRQDPGQGLRLIYYSQIVNDFQKGDIAEGYSVSREKKESFPLTVTSAQKNPTAFYLCASRDRAYTDTQYFGPGTRLTVL.